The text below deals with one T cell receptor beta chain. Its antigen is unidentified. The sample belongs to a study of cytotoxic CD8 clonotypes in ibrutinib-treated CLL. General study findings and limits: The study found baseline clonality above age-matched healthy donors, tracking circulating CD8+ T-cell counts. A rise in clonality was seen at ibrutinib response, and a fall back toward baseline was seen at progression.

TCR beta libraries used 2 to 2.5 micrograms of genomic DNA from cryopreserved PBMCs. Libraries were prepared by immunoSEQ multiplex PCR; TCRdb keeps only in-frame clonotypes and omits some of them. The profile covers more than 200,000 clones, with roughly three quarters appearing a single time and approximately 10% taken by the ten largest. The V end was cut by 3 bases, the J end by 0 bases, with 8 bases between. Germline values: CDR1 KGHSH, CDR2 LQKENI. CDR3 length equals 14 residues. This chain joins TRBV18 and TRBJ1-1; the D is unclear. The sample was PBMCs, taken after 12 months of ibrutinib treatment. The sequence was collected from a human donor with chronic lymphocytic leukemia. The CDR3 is CASSPADMNTEAFF. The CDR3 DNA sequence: TGTGCCAGCTCACCGGCAGATATGAACACTGAAGCTTTCTTT.